This T cell receptor (beta chain) was documented in a study of cytomegalovirus exposure and HLA in healthy donors. Study-wide results and caveats: Previous analysis showed most TCR beta V segments were productive about 87% or about 30% of the time. The majority of CMV-associated TCR beta chains were reported as apparently HLA-restricted in a later analysis. The listing of about 150 TCR beta chains classed them as cytomegalovirus-associated.

PCR amplification relied on 60 Vbeta primers (plus 13 Jbeta primers). The repertoire was sequenced with immunoSEQ multiplex PCR; TCRdb's copy has only in-frame clones and lacks some. The data show 210,000 or so clones, with around 83% seen just once and 9.5% to 13% held by the top ten. A note on this clone: Its antigen is currently unknown.

Healthy people donating bone marrow made up the donors. Per germline, CDR1 SGHRS and CDR2 YFSETQ. V was pared by 2 bases and J by 6 bases, with 15 bases between. The CDR3 is 16 residues long. What was sequenced was PBMCs. The chain uses TRBV5-1 and TRBJ1-6; a weak D match, TRBD1 (5 bases). This receptor was identified in a woman aged 45-65 years in good health and CMV-seropositive. The CDR3 region has the DNA TGCGCCAGCAGCTTCAGGGTTGAGTCGTCTAATTCACCCCTCCACTTT. It yields the protein CASSFRVESSNSPLHF.